This TCR beta chain emerged from a study of blood T cell repertoires in COVID-19. Overall study: T cells, B-cell-depleted T cells, or PBMCs provided the cDNA or gDNA that served as material.

The CDR3 contains 15 residues. As processed by the authors: Nucleated cell number was recorded as an estimate derived from reference gene primer amplification. Sequencing used immunoSEQ multiplex PCR; TCRdb keeps in-frame clones, though not all of them. The V and J calls and clone size were taken over from that table, and D and trimming were inferred from the DNA. The repertoire includes under 300,000 clones, approximately 80% of them detected once, and approximately 5% sits in the top ten. What was sequenced was peripheral blood. The V call is TRBV21-1, the J call TRBJ2-7; TRBD2 is the table's D call, not checked against the DNA. TRBV21-1 represents a pseudogene. The sequence came from a woman of 80 years or more with active or convalescent COVID-19. In nucleotides, the CDR3 is TGTGCCAGCAGCAAATTAGCGGGGTTATCCTACGAGCAGTACTTC. Its translation: CASSKLAGLSYEQYF.